The 7 T cell receptor beta chains given below trace back to one sample, sequenced in a study of T cell responses to AZD1222 COVID-19 vaccine. Using immunoSEQ multiplex PCR, the repertoire was profiled, and TCRdb retains in-frame clones only, with some absent. The repertoire includes some 90,000 clones, 80% to 90% of them detected once, and approximately 7.9% sits in the top ten. The source material was peripheral blood, sampled on day 0 of AZD1222 vaccination. These receptors were taken from an adult in good health.

The chain has TRBV6-5 and TRBJ1-2; possible D gene TRBD1, 6 bases. CDR3 length: 13 amino acids. The V end lost 7 bases, the J end lost 1 base, and 10 bases lay between the germline ends. Germline V CDR1 and CDR2: MNHEY, SVGAGI. The CDR3 spells CASTRTVNYGYTF. CDR3 nucleotide sequence: TGTGCCAGCACCAGGACAGTTAACTATGGCTACACCTTC.

The rearrangement uses TRBV19 and TRBJ1-5; D possibly corresponds to TRBD1 (6 bases). The germline V gene encodes CDR1 LNHDA and CDR2 SQIVND (reference sequence). V lost 5 bases, J lost 11 bases, and 16 bases lay in between. CDR3 length equals 13 residues. Written as DNA, the CDR3 is TGTGCCAGTAGTTCGGGAAATAACAGGGCCCAGCATTTT. This encodes CASSSGNNRAQHF.

The rearrangement joins TRBV9 to TRBJ1-4, with D maybe TRBD1 (5 bases). This CDR3 region has 15 residues. Deletions cut 4 bases from V and 7 bases from J, with 17 bases between. CDR1 and CDR2 (germline): SGDLS, YYNGEE. CDR3 region: CASSSGPLLGEKLFF. The CDR3 bases are TGTGCCAGCAGCTCGGGGCCGTTGCTGGGTGAAAAACTGTTTTTT. Full variable domain (outside the CDR3, taken from reference TRBV9 and TRBJ1-4): DSGVTQTPKHLITATGQRVTLRCSPRSGDLSVYWYQQSLDQGLQFLIQYYNGEERAKGNILERFSAQQFPDLHSELNLSSLELGDSALYFCASSSGPLLGEKLFFGSGTQLSVL.

The chain joins TRBV3-1 (or the pseudogene TRBV3-2) to TRBJ1-1; TRBD1 matches at 12 bases. Germline loops: CDR1 LGHDT, CDR2 YNNKEL (reference sequence). The CDR3 extends over 16 amino acids. J lost 3 bases, V lost 4 bases, and 6 bases had no gene match. CDR3 bases: TGTGCCAGCAGCCCCGGGACAGGGGGCACGGACACTGAAGCTTTCTTT. Its translation: CASSPGTGGTDTEAFF.

The J gene is TRBJ2-7, the V gene TRBV7-9, with a tentative D call TRBD1 (6 bases). With 1 base removed from V and 4 bases from J, the gap between germline ends came to 14 bases. The V gene's germline CDR1 is SEHNR and CDR2 FQNEAQ (reference sequence). CDR3 length equals 15 residues. The CDR3 nucleotides are TGTGCCAGCAGCTTAGGAGGCTCGGGACATTACGAGCAGTACTTC. Its protein product is CASSLGGSGHYEQYF.

The rearrangement joins TRBV28 to TRBJ1-1; D is ambiguous. The CDR3 is 15 residues long. The germline CDR1 and CDR2 sequences are MDHEN and SYDVKM. Deletions cut 3 bases from V and 5 bases from J, with 16 bases between. CDR3 in DNA: TGTGCCAGCAGTTTGGACTCACCGGGAAGAACTGAAGCTTTCTTT. It translates to CASSLDSPGRTEAFF.

This clone came up a few times. The V and J genes are TRBV20-1 and TRBJ1-2; 8 nucleotides agree with TRBD1. Trimming cost V 7 bases and J 8 bases; bases outside gene matches: 6. The CDR3 contains 11 residues. CDR1 and CDR2 from the germline V gene are DFQATT and SNEGSKA (reference sequence). The DNA for the CDR3 is TGCAGTGGAGACAGGGGAAGGGGCTACACCTTC. It translates to CSGDRGRGYTF.